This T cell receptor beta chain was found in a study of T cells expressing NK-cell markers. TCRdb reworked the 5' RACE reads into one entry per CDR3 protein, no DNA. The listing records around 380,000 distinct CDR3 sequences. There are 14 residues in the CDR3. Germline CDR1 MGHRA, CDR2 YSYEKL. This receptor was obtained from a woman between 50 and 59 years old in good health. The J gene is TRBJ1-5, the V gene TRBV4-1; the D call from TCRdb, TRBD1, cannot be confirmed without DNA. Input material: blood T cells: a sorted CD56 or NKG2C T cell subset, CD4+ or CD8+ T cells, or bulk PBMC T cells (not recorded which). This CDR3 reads CASSQGQGGRPQHF.